Listed below are T cell receptor beta chains from one sample, sequenced in a study of T cell responses to AZD1222 COVID-19 vaccine. The repertoire was sequenced with immunoSEQ multiplex PCR; TCRdb's copy has only in-frame clones and lacks some. This table has over 60,000 clones, over 75% appearing once. Source: peripheral blood, taken on day 0 of AZD1222 vaccination. The origin of the receptors is an adult in good health. CDR3s include the opening cysteine and the closing phenylalanine or tryptophan. The D gene is left open where the match is weak. Clone size is stated in some rows and not others, as once, few, many or a class when expanded.

J gene	clone size	D gene	V gene	CDR3 DNA	CDR3 protein
TRBJ2-7	-	-	TRBV3-1/TRBV3-2	TGTGCCAGCAGCCGGCTAGGGGGCTACGAGCAGTACTTC	CASSRLGGYEQYF
TRBJ1-1	-	TRBD1	TRBV27	TGTGCCAGCAAAATGACAGGGGGGGGCACTGAAGCTTTCTTT	CASKMTGGGTEAFF
TRBJ1-1	-	TRBD1	TRBV7-3	TGTGCCAGCAGCCTCCTACAGGGGGAGGAGGCTTTCTTT	CASSLLQGEEAFF
TRBJ1-6	-	-	TRBV4-1	TGCGCCAGCAGCCAAGAGGGGGTCTCCAATTCACCCCTCCACTTT	CASSQEGVSNSPLHF
TRBJ1-6	-	-	TRBV9	TGTGCCAGCAGCGTAGGACAGAATAATTCACCCCTCCACTTT	CASSVGQNNSPLHF
TRBJ2-1	-	TRBD2	TRBV10-2	TGCGCCAGCAGATTGAGCGGGGGGCTAGACAATGAGCAGTTCTTC	CASRLSGGLDNEQFF
TRBJ2-5	-	-	TRBV7-2	TGTGCCAGCAGCTGGAATGGGGGGCGAGAGACCCAGTACTTC	CASSWNGGRETQYF
TRBJ1-1	-	TRBD1	TRBV6-5	TGTGCCAGTTACAGGGGAAAGAACACTGAAGCTTTCTTT	CASYRGKNTEAFF
TRBJ2-7	-	-	TRBV7-2	TGTGCCAGCAGCTTAGACGGCTACTCCTACGAGCAGTACTTC	CASSLDGYSYEQYF
TRBJ2-2	-	-	TRBV10-3	TGTGCCATCAGTCCGAACACCGGGGAGCTGTTTTTT	CAISPNTGELFF
TRBJ1-3	-	TRBD1	TRBV6-5	TGTGCCAGCAGTTACTGGGACAGGCCCCAAGGCGGTAATTTT	CASSYWDRPQGGNF
TRBJ2-1	-	TRBD1	TRBV11-2	TGTGCCAGCAGCCCCCAGTGGGACAGGGAGCAGTTCTTC	CASSPQWDREQFF
TRBJ2-2	-	-	TRBV21-1	TGTGCCAGCAGCAAAACAGGGGGCGAGCACGGGGAGCTGTTTTTT	CASSKTGGEHGELFF
TRBJ1-2	once	-	TRBV30	TGTGCCTGGAGTGTTTACAGGGCCCTTTCTAACTATGGCTACACCTTC	CAWSVYRALSNYGYTF
TRBJ1-5	-	TRBD1	TRBV30	TGTGCCTGGAGTGGAGGGACAGGGGCTAGACAGCCCCAGCATTTT	CAWSGGTGARQPQHF
TRBJ2-2	-	TRBD2	TRBV5-1	TGCGCCAGCAGCTTAAGAGCGGGGGGACACACCGGGGAGCTGTTTTTT	CASSLRAGGHTGELFF
TRBJ1-2	-	-	TRBV4-2	TGTGCCAGCAGCCAAACTAGAATCGATGGCTACACCTTC	CASSQTRIDGYTF
TRBJ1-2	-	-	TRBV10-3	TGTGCCACGGGTGGGGGCCCGTCGATGTTGGGCTACACCTTC	CATGGGPSMLGYTF
TRBJ2-4	-	-	TRBV2	TGTGCCAGCAGACCGGACAGGGAGGGAAACATTCAGTACTTC	CASRPDREGNIQYF
TRBJ1-1	once	-	TRBV4-1	TGCGCCAGCAGCCAAGGGGGCAGGGAATGGACTGAAGCTTTCTTT	CASSQGGREWTEAFF
TRBJ2-7	once	-	TRBV11-2	TGTGCCAGCAGCCTGAGCTCCTACGAGCAGTACTTC	CASSLSSYEQYF
TRBJ1-6	-	TRBD1	TRBV11-3	TGTGCCAGCAGCTTAGCGGGACAGGGTAATTCACCCCTCCACTTT	CASSLAGQGNSPLHF
TRBJ2-2	-	-	TRBV7-2	TGTGCCAGCAGCTTAGTGGGGGCAGACAGCGAGGAGCTGTTTTTT	CASSLVGADSEELFF
TRBJ2-5	-	TRBD2	TRBV9	TGTGCCAGCAGCCCAGGGGTAGCGGGGGGGCTTCAAGAGACCCAGTACTTC	CASSPGVAGGLQETQYF
TRBJ1-6	-	TRBD1	TRBV6-5	TGTGCCAGCAGGCTACAGGGGGATAATTCACCCCTCCACTTT	CASRLQGDNSPLHF
TRBJ1-1	-	-	TRBV27	TGTGCCAGCAGTCCAAATTTTCGACCGGTTGAAGCTTTCTTT	CASSPNFRPVEAFF
TRBJ1-1	-	-	TRBV9	TGTGCCAGCAGCGCCAGAGCTATGAACACTGAAGCTTTCTTT	CASSARAMNTEAFF
TRBJ1-6	-	-	TRBV7-9	TGTGCCAGCAGCCCACGAGGATCGAGCTCCTATAATTCACCCCTCCACTTT	CASSPRGSSSYNSPLHF
TRBJ2-3	-	-	TRBV15	TGTGCCACCAGCTTGAGGGGGGGTTACACAGATACGCAGTATTTT	CATSLRGGYTDTQYF
TRBJ2-5	-	-	TRBV30	TGTGCCTGGAGTTTAGGGGAGTTCCGAGAGACCCAGTACTTC	CAWSLGEFRETQYF
TRBJ1-1	-	-	TRBV29-1	TGCAGCGTCTTTCTACCGGGACGCGAAGCTTTCTTT	CSVFLPGREAFF
TRBJ1-5	-	-	TRBV3-1/TRBV3-2	TGTGCCAGCAGCCAGGGTACGGGAGGCAATCAGCCCCAGCATTTT	CASSQGTGGNQPQHF
TRBJ1-2	-	-	TRBV19	TGTGCCAGTAGTATAGAGTCCGGCGCTAACTATGGCTACACCTTC	CASSIESGANYGYTF
TRBJ1-1	-	-	TRBV30	TGTGCCTGGGGCCGACAGACTAAAGCTTTCTTT	CAWGRQTKAFF
TRBJ1-1	-	-	TRBV12-5	TGTGCTAGTGATACTCGAGTGAACACTGAAGCTTTCTTT	CASDTRVNTEAFF
TRBJ1-1	-	-	TRBV12-2	TGTGCAAGTCGCTTGGGGAGGGCTCGTTACACTGAAGCTTTCTTT	CASRLGRARYTEAFF
TRBJ2-3	-	-	TRBV4-3	TGCGCCCCTCGAACGGGGAGAAAAAGGGACTCAGATACGCAGTATTTT	CAPRTGRKRDSDTQYF
TRBJ1-2	-	-	TRBV5-6	TGTGCCAGCAGCTTCCAAGCTAACTATGGCTACACCTTC	CASSFQANYGYTF
TRBJ1-2	-	TRBD1	TRBV6-2/TRBV6-3	TGTGCCAGCAGCCAAAACAGGGGTGGCTACACCTTC	CASSQNRGGYTF
TRBJ1-2	-	TRBD1	TRBV7-2	TGTGCCAGCAGCTCGACAGGGGGGATCTATGGCTACACCTTC	CASSSTGGIYGYTF
TRBJ1-1	-	TRBD1	TRBV11-2	TGTGCCAGCAGCACCGCGACAGGGAGCACTGAAGCTTTCTTT	CASSTATGSTEAFF
TRBJ2-3	-	-	TRBV24-1	TGTGCCACCAGTGATCCTTTCGGTGCTAGCACAGATACGCAGTATTTT	CATSDPFGASTDTQYF
TRBJ1-6	-	-	TRBV11-2	TGTGCCAGCAGCGCCGTGGGCTCCTATAATTCACCCCTCCACTTT	CASSAVGSYNSPLHF
TRBJ2-1	-	TRBD1	TRBV9	TGTGCCAGCAGCGTAGGAAAGGTAGGGGACAGGGCGGGTGAGCAGTTCTTC	CASSVGKVGDRAGEQFF
TRBJ1-1	-	-	TRBV6-5	TGTGCCAGCAGTTTCCTGCGGTTTAACACTGAAGCTTTCTTT	CASSFLRFNTEAFF